This is a list of T cell receptor beta chains from one sample in a study of Graves' ophthalmopathy and Graves' hyperthyroidism. TCRdb independently ran MiXCR on the multiplex PCR reads; one entry per CDR3 protein. The top ten hold approximately 46% of the sample, which has hundreds of thousands of distinct CDR3 sequences, around 40% seen once. Sequencing was carried out using peripheral blood. The receptor source for this set is an adult man with Graves' ophthalmopathy. Each CDR3 is given with its conserved first and last residue.

CASSPGQGRAGELFF,TRBV6-1,TRBJ2-2
CASSRDRPIGYEQYF,TRBV11-3,TRBJ2-7
CASSQDWGANTGELFF,TRBV14,TRBJ2-2
CASRAGRDDEQYF,TRBV7-9,TRBJ2-7
CSVDGGAQHF,TRBV29-1,TRBJ1-5
CASSRLGATQLSNEKLFF,TRBV7-9,TRBJ1-4
CASSPAAGGTYEQYF,TRBV25-1,TRBJ2-7
CASSPRQSHEQYF,TRBV10-2,TRBJ2-7
CASSLNSASGGYTF,TRBV7-9,TRBJ1-2
CASSVDSESKDEKLFF,TRBV9,TRBJ1-4
CASSLSADYSNQPQHF,TRBV24-1,TRBJ1-5
CSARGYGTDEFTGELFF,TRBV20-1,TRBJ2-2
CSVEQGTGANVLTF,TRBV29-1,TRBJ2-6
CASRGQSTGELFF,TRBV25-1,TRBJ2-2
CASSFRLPEQETQYF,TRBV12-3/TRBV12-4,TRBJ2-5
CASHAGRGNQPQHF,TRBV7-8,TRBJ1-5
CSVEGTSVLTF,TRBV29-1,TRBJ2-6
CSATSGSVETQYF,TRBV20-1,TRBJ2-5
CASSYGGDTQYF,TRBV10-2,TRBJ2-3
CASSFTRTGRETQYF,TRBV5-1,TRBJ2-5
CASRGPVGGTQYF,TRBV6-5,TRBJ2-5
CSASSPRDRGDYGYTF,TRBV20-1,TRBJ1-2
CASSRGPGRAYEQYF,TRBV5-6,TRBJ2-7
CAWKRDRGNYGYTF,TRBV30,TRBJ1-2
CASTKTGGTGANVLTF,TRBV11-2,TRBJ2-6
CASSLYPGTSGVGAQYF,TRBV12-3/TRBV12-4,TRBJ2-5
CAISDGTGAYEQYF,TRBV10-3,-
CACRYGDTEAFF,TRBV6-5,TRBJ1-1
CASSLLMGDTEAFF,TRBV25-1,TRBJ1-1
CASGTEMNIEAFF,TRBV7-9,TRBJ1-1
CSAGRPTGQETQYF,TRBV20-1,TRBJ2-5